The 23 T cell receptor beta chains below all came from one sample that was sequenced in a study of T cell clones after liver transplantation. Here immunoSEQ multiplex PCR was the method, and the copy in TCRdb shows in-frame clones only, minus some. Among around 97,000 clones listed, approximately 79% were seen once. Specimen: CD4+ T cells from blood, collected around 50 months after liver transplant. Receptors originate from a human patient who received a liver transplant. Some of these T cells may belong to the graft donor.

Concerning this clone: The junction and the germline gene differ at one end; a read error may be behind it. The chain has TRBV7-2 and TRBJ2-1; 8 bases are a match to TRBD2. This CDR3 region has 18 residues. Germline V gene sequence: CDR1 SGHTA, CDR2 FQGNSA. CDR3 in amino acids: CASSPQSGGYLSHNEQFF. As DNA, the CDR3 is TGTGCCAGCAGCCCCCAGAGCGGGGGTTACCTCTCCCACAATGAGCAGTTCTTC.

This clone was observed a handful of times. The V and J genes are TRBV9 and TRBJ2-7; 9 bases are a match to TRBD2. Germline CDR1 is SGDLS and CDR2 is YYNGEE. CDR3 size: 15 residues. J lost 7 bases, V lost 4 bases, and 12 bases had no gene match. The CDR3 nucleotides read TGTGCCAGCAGCCCGGAGGGCGGGAGGGCTTCGGAGCAGTACTTC. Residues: CASSPEGGRASEQYF.

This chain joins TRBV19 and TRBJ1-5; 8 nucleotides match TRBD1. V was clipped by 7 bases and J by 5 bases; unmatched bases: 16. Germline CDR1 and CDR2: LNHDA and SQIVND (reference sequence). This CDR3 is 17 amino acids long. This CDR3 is CASIPISGGARDQPQHF. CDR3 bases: TGTGCCAGTATCCCGATTTCAGGGGGCGCGAGGGATCAGCCCCAGCATTTT.

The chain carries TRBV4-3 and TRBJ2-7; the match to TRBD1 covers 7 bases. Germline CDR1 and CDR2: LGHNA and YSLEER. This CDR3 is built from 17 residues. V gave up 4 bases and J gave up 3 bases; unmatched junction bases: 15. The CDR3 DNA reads TGCGCCAGCAGCCGAACACTTGCCGGCAACAGGGGCTACGAGCAGTACTTC. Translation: CASSRTLAGNRGYEQYF.

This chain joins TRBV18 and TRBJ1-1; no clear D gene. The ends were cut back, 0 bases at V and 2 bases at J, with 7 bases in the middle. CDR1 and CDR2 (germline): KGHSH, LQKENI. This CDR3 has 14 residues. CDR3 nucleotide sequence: TGTGCCAGCTCACCACCCCGGCTAAACACTGAAGCTTTCTTT. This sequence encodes CASSPPRLNTEAFF. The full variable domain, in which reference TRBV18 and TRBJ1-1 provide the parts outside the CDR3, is NAGVMQNPRHLVRRRGQEARLRCSPMKGHSHVYWYRQLPEEGLKFMVYLQKENIIDESGMPKERFSAEFPKEGPSILRIQQVVRGDSAAYFCASSPPRLNTEAFFGQGTRLTVV.

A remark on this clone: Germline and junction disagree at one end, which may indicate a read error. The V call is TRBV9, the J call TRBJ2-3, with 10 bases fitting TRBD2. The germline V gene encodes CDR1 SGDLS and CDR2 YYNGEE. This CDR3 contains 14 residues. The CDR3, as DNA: TGTACCAGCCAGCGGGAGGGGAAGGTAGATACGCAGTATTTT. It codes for CTSQREGKVDTQYF.

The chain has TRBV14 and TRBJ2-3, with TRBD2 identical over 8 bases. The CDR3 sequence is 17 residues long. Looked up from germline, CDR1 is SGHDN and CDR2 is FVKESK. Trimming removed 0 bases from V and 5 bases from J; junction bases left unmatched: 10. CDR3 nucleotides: TGTGCCAGCAGCCAAGATAAAAGCGGGAGTTTCAAAGATACGCAGTATTTT. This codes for CASSQDKSGSFKDTQYF.

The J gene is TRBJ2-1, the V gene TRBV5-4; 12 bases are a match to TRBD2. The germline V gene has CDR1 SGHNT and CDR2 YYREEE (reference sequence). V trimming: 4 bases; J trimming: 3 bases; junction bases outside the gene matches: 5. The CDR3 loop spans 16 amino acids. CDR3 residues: CASSTRLAGDYNEQFF. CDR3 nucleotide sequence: TGTGCCAGCAGCACCCGACTAGCGGGGGACTACAATGAGCAGTTCTTC.

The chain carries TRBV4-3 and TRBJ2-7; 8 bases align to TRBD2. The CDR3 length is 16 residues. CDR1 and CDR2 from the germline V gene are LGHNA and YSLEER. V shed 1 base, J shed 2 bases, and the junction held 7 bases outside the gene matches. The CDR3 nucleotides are TGCGCCAGCAGCCAAGTACCAGCGGGGGAAACCTACGAGCAGTACTTC. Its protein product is CASSQVPAGETYEQYF.

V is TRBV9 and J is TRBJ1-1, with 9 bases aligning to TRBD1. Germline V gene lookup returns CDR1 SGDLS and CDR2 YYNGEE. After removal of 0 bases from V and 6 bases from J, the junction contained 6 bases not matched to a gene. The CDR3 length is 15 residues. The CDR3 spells CASSVGGQGVAEAFF. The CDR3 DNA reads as TGTGCCAGCAGCGTAGGGGGACAGGGAGTGGCTGAAGCTTTCTTT.

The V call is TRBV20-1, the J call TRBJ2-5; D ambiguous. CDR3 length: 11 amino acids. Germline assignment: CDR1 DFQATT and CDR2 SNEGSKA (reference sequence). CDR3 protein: CSGDGEETQYF. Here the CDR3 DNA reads TGCAGCGGAGACGGAGAAGAGACCCAGTACTTC.

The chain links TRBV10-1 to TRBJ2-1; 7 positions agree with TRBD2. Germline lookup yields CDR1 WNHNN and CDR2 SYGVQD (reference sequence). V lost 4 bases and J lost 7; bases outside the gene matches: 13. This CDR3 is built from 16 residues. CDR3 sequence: CASSGVGGLARNEQFF. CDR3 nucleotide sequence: TGCGCCAGCAGTGGGGTGGGAGGGCTAGCGAGGAATGAGCAGTTCTTC.

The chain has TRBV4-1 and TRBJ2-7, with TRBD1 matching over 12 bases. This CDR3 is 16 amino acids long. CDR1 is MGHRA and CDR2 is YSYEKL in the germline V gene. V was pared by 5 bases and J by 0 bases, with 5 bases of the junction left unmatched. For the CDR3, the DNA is TGCGCCAGCAGCTCCGGGACAGGGGGCAGCTCCTACGAGCAGTACTTC. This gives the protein CASSSGTGGSSYEQYF.

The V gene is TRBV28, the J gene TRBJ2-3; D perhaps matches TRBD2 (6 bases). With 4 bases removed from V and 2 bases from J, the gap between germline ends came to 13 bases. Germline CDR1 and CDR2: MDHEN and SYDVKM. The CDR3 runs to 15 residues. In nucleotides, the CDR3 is TGTGCCAGCAGTTCACTTGGCGGGAACACAGATACGCAGTATTTT. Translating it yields CASSSLGGNTDTQYF.

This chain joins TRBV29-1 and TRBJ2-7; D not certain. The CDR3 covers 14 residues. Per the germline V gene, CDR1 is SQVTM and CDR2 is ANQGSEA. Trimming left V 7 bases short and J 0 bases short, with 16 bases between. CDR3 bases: TGCAGCGCCCGAAGTCGAGTTAGCTCCTACGAGCAGTACTTC. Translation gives CSARSRVSSYEQYF.

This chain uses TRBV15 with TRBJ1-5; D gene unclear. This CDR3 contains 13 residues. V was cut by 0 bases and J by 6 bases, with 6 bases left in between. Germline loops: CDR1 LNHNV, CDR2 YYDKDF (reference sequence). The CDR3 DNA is TGTGCCACCAGCAGAGATTGGAGTCAGCCCCAGCATTTT. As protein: CATSRDWSQPQHF. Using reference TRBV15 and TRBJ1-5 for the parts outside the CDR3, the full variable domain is DAMVIQNPRYQVTQFGKPVTLSCSQTLNHNVMYWYQQKSSQAPKLLFHYYDKDFNNEADTPDNFQSRRPNTSFCFLDIRSPGLGDTAMYLCATSRDWSQPQHFGDGTRLSIL.

CDR3 DNA sequence: TGTGCCAGTAGTATCATGGGAGATACGCAGTATTTT. It yields the protein CASSIMGDTQYF. The genes are TRBV19 and TRBJ2-3; D gene ambiguous. CDR1 is LNHDA, CDR2 SQIVND, per germline (reference sequence). There are 12 residues in the CDR3. V was clipped by 3 bases and J by 5 bases, with 6 bases between them.

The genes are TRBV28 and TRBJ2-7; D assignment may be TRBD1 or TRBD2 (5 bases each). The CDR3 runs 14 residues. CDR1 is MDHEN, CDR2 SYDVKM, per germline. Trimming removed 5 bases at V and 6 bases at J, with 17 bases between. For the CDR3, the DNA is TGTGCCAGCAGTACAACAGCCTGGGGGAGCGAGCAGTACTTC. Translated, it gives CASSTTAWGSEQYF.

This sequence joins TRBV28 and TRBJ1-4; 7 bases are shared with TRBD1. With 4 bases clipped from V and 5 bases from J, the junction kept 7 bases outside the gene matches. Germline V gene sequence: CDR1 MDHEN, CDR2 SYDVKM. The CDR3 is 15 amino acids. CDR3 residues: CASSSQGVVNEKLFF. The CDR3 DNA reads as TGTGCCAGCAGTTCCCAGGGGGTAGTCAATGAAAAACTGTTTTTT.

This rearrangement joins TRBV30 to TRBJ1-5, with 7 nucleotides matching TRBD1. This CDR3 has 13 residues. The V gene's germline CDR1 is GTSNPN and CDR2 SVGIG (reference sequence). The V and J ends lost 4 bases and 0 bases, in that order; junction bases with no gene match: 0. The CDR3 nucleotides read TGTGCCTGGAACAGGGGTAGCAATCAGCCCCAGCATTTT. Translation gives CAWNRGSNQPQHF.

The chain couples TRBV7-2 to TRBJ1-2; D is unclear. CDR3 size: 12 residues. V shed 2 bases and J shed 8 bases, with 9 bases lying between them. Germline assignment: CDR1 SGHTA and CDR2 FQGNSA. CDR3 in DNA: TGTGCCAGCAGCTTAAAGGTTGGGGGCTACACCTTC. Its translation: CASSLKVGGYTF.

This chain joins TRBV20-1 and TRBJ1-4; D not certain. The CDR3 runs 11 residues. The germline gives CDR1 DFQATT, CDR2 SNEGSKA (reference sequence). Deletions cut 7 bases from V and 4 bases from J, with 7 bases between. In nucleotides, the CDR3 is TGCAGTGTCACAGTTAATGAAAAACTGTTTTTT. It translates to CSVTVNEKLFF.

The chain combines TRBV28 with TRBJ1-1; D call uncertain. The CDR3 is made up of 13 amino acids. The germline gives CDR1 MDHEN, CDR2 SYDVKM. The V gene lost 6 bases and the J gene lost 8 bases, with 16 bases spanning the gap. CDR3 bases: TGTGCCAGCAGGAGGGATGGCGCGGGCGAAGCTTTCTTT. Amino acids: CASRRDGAGEAFF.